A single sample is the source of the 18 T cell receptor beta chains below, sequenced in a study of cytomegalovirus exposure and HLA in healthy donors. 60 Vbeta and 13 Jbeta primers were used in PCR. TCRdb keeps only in-frame clones here, not all; method: immunoSEQ multiplex PCR. The data contain 89,000 or so clones, under 85% of them singletons. Sequencing was performed on PBMCs. The receptors were sampled from a man younger than 35 in good health and CMV-seropositive.

This chain's CDR3 is CSVVYTSGGTEAFF. The CDR3 DNA follows: TGCAGCGTTGTGTATACATCAGGGGGCACTGAAGCTTTCTTT. The J gene is TRBJ1-1, the V gene TRBV29-1, with 7 nucleotides matching TRBD1. V dropped 4 bases and J dropped 4; count of bases not matched to a gene: 9. Per the germline V gene, CDR1 is SQVTM and CDR2 is ANQGSEA. The CDR3 is 14 residues long.

The chain has TRBV7-3 and TRBJ2-7; possible D gene TRBD1, 6 bases. V was clipped by 5 bases and J by 4 bases, with 15 bases between them. The CDR3 runs to 14 residues. Germline lookup yields CDR1 SGHTA and CDR2 FQGTGA. CDR3 in DNA: TGTGCCAGCAGCCCGTCGGACAGACCGTACGAGCAGTACTTC. Translating gives CASSPSDRPYEQYF.

The chain is built from TRBV28 and TRBJ2-5; 9 bases are a match to TRBD1. The J call may be wrong; the DNA end is better matched by TRBJ2-7. CDR1 MDHEN and CDR2 SYDVKM come from the germline V gene. CDR3 length equals 13 residues. The CDR3, as DNA: TGTGCCAGCAGCCCGGGACAGGGCTACGAGCAGTACTTC. Translated: CASSPGQGYEQYF.

J is TRBJ2-7 and V is TRBV5-6, with a weak D call TRBD2 (5 bases). Germline CDR1 and CDR2: SGHDT and YYEEEE. Trimming stripped 2 bases from V and 5 bases from J, with 8 bases between. The CDR3 contains 12 residues. The CDR3 loop is CASSFAGNEQYF. Here the CDR3 DNA reads TGTGCCAGCAGCTTCGCGGGCAACGAGCAGTACTTC.

This clone was seen a few times. The chain links TRBV18 to TRBJ2-7, with 7 bases matching TRBD1. CDR1 is KGHSH and CDR2 is LQKENI in the germline V gene. The ends lost 6 bases at V and 2 bases at J; junction bases unmatched: 7. This CDR3 region has 14 residues. Here the CDR3 reads CASSPRDSTYEQYF. The CDR3 bases are TGTGCCAGCTCCCCCAGGGACAGCACCTACGAGCAGTACTTC.

The chain is built from TRBV7-8 and TRBJ1-5; 8 nucleotides agree with TRBD1. V trimming: 5 bases; J trimming: 3 bases; junction bases outside the gene matches: 9. Germline CDR1 and CDR2: SGHVS and FQNEAQ. CDR3 length equals 16 residues. For the CDR3, the DNA is TGTGCCAGCAGCCGAGGGAACAGGGGGGACAATCAGCCCCAGCATTTT. This sequence encodes CASSRGNRGDNQPQHF.

This clone has only a few counts. The gene calls are TRBV27 and TRBJ1-1; D unresolved. V was cut by 9 bases and J by 8 bases, with 13 bases left in between. The CDR3 spans 11 residues. In germline, CDR1 is MNHEY, CDR2 SMNVEV (reference sequence). In nucleotides, the CDR3 is TGTGCCAGTTTCGTCGGGGTGGAAGCTTTCTTT. Its protein is CASFVGVEAFF.

V gene TRBV28 combines with J gene TRBJ1-1; D possibly corresponds to TRBD1 (5 bases). Germline lookup yields CDR1 MDHEN and CDR2 SYDVKM. V lost 6 bases and J 5 bases, leaving 19 bases between the germline ends. There are 15 residues in the CDR3. The CDR3 spells CASRVGGGGGTEAFF. CDR3 nucleotide sequence: TGTGCCAGCAGAGTGGGCGGGGGGGGTGGAACTGAAGCTTTCTTT.

The genes are TRBV6-6 and TRBJ2-2; 8 bases fit TRBD1. J was trimmed by 2 bases and V by 6 bases; bases with no gene match: 5. The CDR3 spans 15 residues. CDR1 is MNHNY and CDR2 is SVGAGI in the germline V gene (reference sequence). CDR3 nucleotides: TGTGCCAGCAGCATCACAGGGGGAAACACCGGGGAGCTGTTTTTT. It codes for CASSITGGNTGELFF.

The V call is TRBV5-1, the J call TRBJ2-3, with 10 bases fitting TRBD2. The CDR3 covers 15 residues. Germline assignment: CDR1 SGHRS and CDR2 YFSETQ. J was trimmed by 7 bases and V by 1 base; bases with no gene match: 6. CDR3 residues: CASSLTSGARNTQYF. DNA for the CDR3: TGCGCCAGCAGCTTGACTAGCGGGGCCCGGAATACGCAGTATTTT.

This clone has a handful of counts. The rearrangement uses TRBV6-5 and TRBJ1-4, with D possibly TRBD1 on 5 matching bases. V was trimmed by 6 bases and J by 5 bases, leaving 10 bases between them. The V gene's germline CDR1 is MNHEY and CDR2 SVGAGI. The CDR3 loop spans 13 amino acids. The CDR3: CASRQGLNEKLFF. In DNA form, the CDR3 reads TGTGCCAGCAGGCAGGGTTTAAATGAAAAACTGTTTTTT.

The chain has TRBV19 and TRBJ1-5; 8 nucleotides line up with TRBD1. In germline, CDR1 is LNHDA, CDR2 SQIVND (reference sequence). J lost 3 bases, V lost 4 bases, and 11 bases had no gene match. This CDR3 region has 17 residues. As DNA, the CDR3 is TGTGCCAGTAGTAAGAGGGGGGTGACAGGGGCCAATCAGCCCCAGCATTTT. Protein sequence: CASSKRGVTGANQPQHF. The variable domain in full, with the rest retrieved from reference TRBV19 and TRBJ1-5, is DGGITQSPKYLFRKEGQNVTLSCEQNLNHDAMYWYRQDPGQGLRLIYYSQIVNDFQKGDIAEGYSVSREKKESFPLTVTSAQKNPTAFYLCASSKRGVTGANQPQHFGDGTRLSIL.

The chain has TRBV28 and TRBJ2-1; weak D call: TRBD1 (5 bases). V lost 6 bases to trimming and J lost 0 bases, with 12 bases between them. From germline, CDR1 is MDHEN and CDR2 SYDVKM. CDR3 length: 15 amino acids. In DNA, the CDR3 is TGTGCCAGCAGGAAAGACAGCAGCTCCTACAATGAGCAGTTCTTC. It is translated as CASRKDSSSYNEQFF.

V usage is TRBV11-2 and J usage is TRBJ2-1, with TRBD2 matching 9 bases. V was clipped by 2 bases and J by 5 bases; unmatched bases: 7. CDR3 length: 16 amino acids. The germline CDR1 and CDR2 sequences are SGHAT and FQNNGV. This CDR3 is CASSLLAGTKHNEQFF. In DNA, the CDR3 is TGTGCCAGCAGCTTACTAGCGGGGACCAAACACAATGAGCAGTTCTTC.

CDR3 DNA sequence: TGTGCCAGCAGCTTACCAGGGCGGCCCTTTTCTGGAAACACCATATATTTT. It yields the protein CASSLPGRPFSGNTIYF. This chain connects TRBV7-3 to TRBJ1-3; tentative D call: TRBD1 (5 bases). Germline assignment: CDR1 SGHTA and CDR2 FQGTGA. This CDR3 is 17 amino acids long. With 2 bases removed from V and 1 base from J, the gap between germline ends came to 15 bases.

The rearrangement links TRBV10-3 to TRBJ1-2; tentative D call: TRBD1 (6 bases). There are 14 residues in the CDR3. Looked up from germline, CDR1 is ENHRY and CDR2 is SYGVKD. V was pared by 6 bases and J by 2 bases, with 13 bases between. The CDR3 coding sequence is TGTGCCATCAGGGGACACCAATTCAACTATGGCTACACCTTC. Its translation is CAIRGHQFNYGYTF.

This clone was seen a handful of times. This rearrangement joins TRBV9 to TRBJ2-7; 9 bases fit TRBD2. CDR1 SGDLS and CDR2 YYNGEE come from the germline V gene. The J segment lost 6 bases and the V segment lost 0 bases, leaving 4 bases of the junction unmatched. This CDR3 comprises 14 residues. In nucleotides, the CDR3 is TGTGCCAGCAGCGTAGGGGGACTAGCAAGCGAGCAGTACTTC. Translating gives CASSVGGLASEQYF.

The rearrangement uses TRBV6-1 and TRBJ1-1; 11 bases line up with TRBD1. Germline CDR1 MNHNS, CDR2 SASEGT. The CDR3 contains 14 residues. V lost 1 base, J lost 6 bases, and 1 base stayed unmatched. The CDR3 region is CASSEVGQGAEAFF. For the CDR3, the DNA is TGTGCCAGCAGTGAAGTGGGACAGGGGGCTGAAGCTTTCTTT.